Listed below are T cell receptor beta chains from one sample, sequenced in a study of regulatory T cells in long-lasting Graves disease. Via MiXCR, TCRdb re-called the multiplex PCR reads, giving one row per CDR3 protein. The sample contains 400,000 to 550,000 distinct CDR3 sequences, around 15% of which appear only once. The same sample was also used in a study of T cells in Graves' hyperthyroidism and ophthalmopathy.

The sample consisted of peripheral blood mononuclear cells (PBMCs), taken at new diagnosis, from a patient treated with antithyroid drugs. The receptors were sampled from a woman between 25 and 40 years old with Graves disease. The CDR3 runs from the conserved cysteine through the conserved F or W. A D gene is named only where the DNA matches it firmly. Some rows have no size entry. The others give once, few or many, or a class for an expanded clone.

clone size,D gene,V gene,J gene,CDR3 protein,CDR3 DNA
many,-,TRBV28,TRBJ1-1,CASEALTEAFF,TGTGCCAGCGAGGCGCTGACTGAAGCTTTCTTT
few,-,TRBV29-1,TRBJ2-3,CSVEGVGNRLATQYF,TGCAGCGTTGAGGGTGTGGGGAATCGATTGGCTACGCAGTATTTT
many,-,TRBV30,TRBJ2-7,CAWSVKGDSYEQYF,TGTGCCTGGAGTGTAAAGGGGGACTCCTACGAGCAGTACTTC
many,TRBD2,TRBV7-2,TRBJ2-1,CASSFLGTSFGEQFF,TGTGCCAGCAGCTTCTTGGGGACTAGTTTTGGTGAGCAGTTCTTC
many,TRBD2,TRBV20-1,TRBJ2-1,CSARTGLAGWYNEQFF,TGCAGTGCTAGAACCGGACTAGCGGGATGGTACAATGAGCAGTTCTTC
-,-,TRBV27,TRBJ1-2,CASSLSKGANYGYTF,TGTGCCAGCAGTTTATCGAAGGGGGCTAACTATGGCTACACCTTC
many,-,TRBV5-1,TRBJ2-6,CASSLRPPGSGANVLTF,TGCGCCAGCAGCCTACGCCCACCCGGCTCTGGGGCCAACGTCCTGACTTTC
few,-,TRBV9,TRBJ2-7,CASSPTRTSSYEQYF,TGTGCCAGCAGCCCCACGCGGACTTCCTCCTACGAGCAGTACTTC
many,TRBD1,TRBV28,TRBJ1-5,CASRNAGQGYQPQHF,TGTGCCAGCAGGAACGCGGGACAGGGGTATCAGCCCCAGCATTTT
-,-,TRBV18,TRBJ2-5,CASSPFSTGEETQCF,TGTGCCAGCTCACCATTTTCCACGGGGGAAGAGACCCAGTGCTTC
many,-,TRBV5-4,TRBJ2-1,CASSLGGWVTYNEQFF,TGTGCCAGCAGCTTGGGTGGCTGGGTCACCTACAATGAGCAGTTCTTC
many,TRBD1,TRBV5-1,TRBJ1-1,CASSYGQGGTEAFF,TGTGCCAGCAGTTACGGACAGGGGGGAACTGAAGCTTTCTTT
-,-,TRBV9,TRBJ1-5,CASSVGAEGYQPQHF,TGTGCCAGCAGCGTAGGGGCGGAGGGGTATCAGCCCCAGCATTTT
many,TRBD2,TRBV10-3,TRBJ2-1,CAISQLAGSNNEQFF,TGTGCCATCAGCCAACTAGCGGGATCCAACAATGAGCAGTTCTTC
-,TRBD1,TRBV9,TRBJ2-7,CASSASGTGGSYEQYF,TGTGCCAGCAGCGCTTCCGGGACAGGGGGTTCCTACGAGCAGTACTTC
many,-,TRBV12-3/TRBV12-4,TRBJ2-5,CASSSGLTETQYF,TGTGCCAGCAGTTCTGGGCTAACAGAGACCCAGTACTTC
-,-,TRBV10-3,TRBJ2-5,CAIGESVRGWETQYF,TGTGCCATCGGTGAGTCGGTTAGGGGCTGGGAGACCCAGTACTTC
-,-,TRBV25-1,TRBJ2-3,CASSEFSTDTQYF,TGTGCCAGCAGTGAGTTCAGCACAGATACGCAGTATTTT
-,TRBD1,TRBV28,TRBJ1-5,CASSFTTRGRRPQHF,TGTGCCAGCAGTTTCACGACAAGGGGGCGCCGGCCCCAGCATTTT
-,TRBD2,TRBV20-1,TRBJ2-3,CSASVTSGPYTDTQYF,TGCAGTGCATCCGTCACTAGCGGTCCATACACAGATACGCAGTATTTT
many,-,TRBV7-9,TRBJ2-7,CASSLVSPPYEQYF,TGTGCCAGCAGCTTAGTTTCTCCTCCCTACGAGCAGTACTTC
many,-,TRBV7-6,TRBJ1-2,CASSPSDSYGYTF,TGTGCCAGCAGCCCGTCGGACAGCTATGGCTACACCTTC
many,TRBD1,TRBV7-2,TRBJ2-7,CASSFYRGSYEQYF,TGTGCCAGCAGCTTTTACAGGGGGTCCTACGAGCAGTACTTC
few,TRBD1,TRBV7-9,TRBJ2-7,CASSLAPSTGRPTYEQYF,TGTGCCAGCAGCTTAGCACCTTCGACAGGGAGACCCACCTACGAGCAGTACTTC
many,TRBD2,TRBV5-1,TRBJ2-1,CASSFEGPAGGREQFF,TGCGCCAGCAGCTTTGAAGGTCCAGCGGGAGGGCGAGAGCAGTTCTTC
-,TRBD1,TRBV28,TRBJ1-5,CASSPRQGLSSQPQHF,TGTGCCAGCAGTCCACGACAGGGCCTGAGCTCGCAGCCCCAGCATTTT
many,TRBD2,TRBV27,TRBJ2-7,CASSLAFAGGNREQYF,TGTGCCAGCAGTTTAGCTTTTGCGGGAGGCAACCGGGAGCAGTACTTC
-,-,TRBV20-1,TRBJ2-2,CSARDLGDPTGELFF,TGCAGTGCTAGAGATCTTGGCGACCCCACCGGGGAGCTGTTTTTT
many,TRBD2,TRBV19,TRBJ2-7,CASSPLAGTYEQYF,TGTGCCAGTAGTCCACTAGCGGGAACCTACGAGCAGTACTTC
many,-,TRBV27,TRBJ1-4,CASTSGGRNEKLFF,TGTGCCAGCACCTCGGGGGGAAGAAATGAAAAACTGTTTTTT
many,-,TRBV20-1,TRBJ2-5,CSARDLGGSGAETQYF,TGCAGTGCTAGAGATCTGGGGGGGTCGGGGGCCGAGACCCAGTACTTC
-,-,TRBV19,TRBJ2-3,CASSIDPITTDTQYF,TGTGCCAGTAGTATAGACCCTATCACCACAGATACGCAGTATTTT
many,-,TRBV28,TRBJ2-7,CASSSNEQYF,TGTGCCAGCAGTTCCAACGAGCAGTACTTC
few,TRBD1,TRBV7-2,TRBJ1-5,CASSLQGAQNQPQHF,TGTGCCAGCAGCCTACAGGGGGCGCAGAATCAGCCCCAGCATTTT
many,-,TRBV27,TRBJ2-1,CASSRTTGDNEQFF,TGTGCCAGCAGCCGGACTACAGGGGACAATGAGCAGTTCTTC
-,-,TRBV15,TRBJ1-3,CATSRDFGVRGNTIYF,TGTGCCACCAGCAGAGATTTCGGTGTGAGGGGAAACACCATATATTTT
many,TRBD1,TRBV7-3,TRBJ2-7,CASSFGQGSEQYF,TGTGCCAGCAGCTTTGGACAGGGAAGCGAGCAGTACTTC
-,-,TRBV28,TRBJ2-6,CASSLVVSGANVLTF,TGTGCCAGCAGTTTAGTAGTGTCTGGGGCCAACGTCCTGACTTTC
-,TRBD2,TRBV20-1,TRBJ2-1,CSASTSGRNNEQFF,TGCAGTGCTAGTACTAGCGGGAGGAACAATGAGCAGTTCTTC
-,-,TRBV19,TRBJ2-1,CASRGGNSDEQFF,TGTGCCAGCCGAGGGGGAAACTCGGACGAGCAGTTCTTC
-,TRBD1,TRBV25-1,TRBJ2-7,CASSDPGTEFPYEQYF,TGTGCCAGCAGTGATCCCGGGACAGAGTTCCCCTACGAGCAGTACTTC
many,-,TRBV3-1,TRBJ2-3,CASSQEWSGGTDTQYF,TGTGCCAGCAGCCAAGAATGGTCTGGGGGCACAGATACGCAGTATTTT
many,-,TRBV6-1,TRBJ2-1,CASRVFGWGAQYNEQFF,TGTGCCAGCAGGGTCTTTGGTTGGGGGGCCCAGTACAATGAGCAGTTCTTC
many,-,TRBV27,TRBJ2-1,CASSLFGPYNEQFF,TGTGCCAGCAGTTTATTCGGGCCATACAATGAGCAGTTCTTC
-,TRBD1,TRBV4-3,TRBJ2-3,CASSHLQGLLSDTQYF,TGCGCCAGCAGCCATCTACAGGGGCTGCTATCAGATACGCAGTATTTT
-,-,TRBV4-1,TRBJ2-3,CASSQAPGVPDTQYF,TGCGCCAGCAGCCAAGCGCCGGGAGTCCCAGATACGCAGTATTTT